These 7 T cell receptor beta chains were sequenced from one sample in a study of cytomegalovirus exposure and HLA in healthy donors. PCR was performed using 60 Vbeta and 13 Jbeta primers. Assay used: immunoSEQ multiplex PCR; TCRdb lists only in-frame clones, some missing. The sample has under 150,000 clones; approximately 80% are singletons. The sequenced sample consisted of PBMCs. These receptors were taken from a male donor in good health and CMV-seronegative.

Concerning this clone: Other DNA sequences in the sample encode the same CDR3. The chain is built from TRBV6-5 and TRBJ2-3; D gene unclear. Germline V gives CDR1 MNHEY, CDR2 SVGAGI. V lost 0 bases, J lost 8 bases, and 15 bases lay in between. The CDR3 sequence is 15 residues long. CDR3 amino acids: CASSYSGLTGGTQYF. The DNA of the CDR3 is TGTGCCAGCAGTTACTCTGGCCTTACTGGCGGTACGCAGTATTTT.

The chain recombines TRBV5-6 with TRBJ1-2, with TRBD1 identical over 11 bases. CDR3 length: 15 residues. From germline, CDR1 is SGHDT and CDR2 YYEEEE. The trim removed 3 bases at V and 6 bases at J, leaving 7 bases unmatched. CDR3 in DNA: TGTGCCAGCAGCTCTTGGGACAGGGGGGATCATGGCTACACCTTC. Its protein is CASSSWDRGDHGYTF.

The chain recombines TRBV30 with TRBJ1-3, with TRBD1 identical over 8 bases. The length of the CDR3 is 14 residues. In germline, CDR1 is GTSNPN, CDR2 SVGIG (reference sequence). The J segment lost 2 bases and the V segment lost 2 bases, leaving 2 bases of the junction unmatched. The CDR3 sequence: CAWSLTGAGNTIYF. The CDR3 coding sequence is TGTGCCTGGAGTTTGACAGGGGCTGGAAACACCATATATTTT.

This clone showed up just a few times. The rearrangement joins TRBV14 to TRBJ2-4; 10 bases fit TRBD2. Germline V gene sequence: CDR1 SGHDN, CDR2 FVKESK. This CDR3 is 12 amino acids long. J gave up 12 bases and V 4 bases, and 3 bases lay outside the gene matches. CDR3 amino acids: CASSRAGGPQYF. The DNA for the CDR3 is TGTGCCAGCAGCCGAGCGGGGGGGCCTCAGTACTTC.

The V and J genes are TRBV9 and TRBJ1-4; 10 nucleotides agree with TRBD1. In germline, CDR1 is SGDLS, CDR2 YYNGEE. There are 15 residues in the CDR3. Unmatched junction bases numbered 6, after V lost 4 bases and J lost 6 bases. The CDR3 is CASSTRTGGYEKLFF. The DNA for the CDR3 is TGTGCCAGCAGCACGCGGACAGGGGGTTATGAAAAACTGTTTTTT. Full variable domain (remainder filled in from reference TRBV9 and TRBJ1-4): DSGVTQTPKHLITATGQRVTLRCSPRSGDLSVYWYQQSLDQGLQFLIQYYNGEERAKGNILERFSAQQFPDLHSELNLSSLELGDSALYFCASSTRTGGYEKLFFGSGTQLSVL.

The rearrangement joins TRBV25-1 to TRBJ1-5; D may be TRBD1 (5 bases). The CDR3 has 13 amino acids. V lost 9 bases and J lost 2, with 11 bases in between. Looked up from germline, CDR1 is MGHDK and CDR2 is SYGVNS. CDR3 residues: CASSGQGNQPQHF. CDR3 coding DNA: TGTGCCAGTTCAGGGCAGGGCAATCAGCCCCAGCATTTT.

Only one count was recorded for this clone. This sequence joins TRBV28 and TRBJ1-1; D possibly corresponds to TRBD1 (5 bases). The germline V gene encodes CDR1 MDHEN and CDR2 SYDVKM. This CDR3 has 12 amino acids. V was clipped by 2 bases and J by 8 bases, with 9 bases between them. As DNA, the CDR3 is TGTGCCAGCAGTTTAGGAAGACAGGAAGCTTTCTTT. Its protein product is CASSLGRQEAFF.